The next 15 T cell receptor beta chains were all read from a single sample in a study of early T cells in non-severe SARS-CoV-2 infection. TCRdb called the 5' RACE reads again in MiXCR, with one record for every CDR3 protein. This table has about 67,000 distinct CDR3 sequences, more than 9% appearing once. The sequenced sample consisted of whole blood. The receptors derive from an adult who was a healthcare worker with PCR-confirmed SARS-CoV-2 infection or an uninfected control (not recorded which).

The chain's CDR3 is CSARDNTDTQYF. The CDR3 DNA reads as TGCAGCGCAAGGGACAACACAGATACGCAGTATTTT. The rearrangement uses TRBV29-1 and TRBJ2-3, with D possibly matching TRBD1 (6 bases). CDR1 is SQVTM and CDR2 is ANQGSEA in the germline V gene. Trimming took 7 bases from V and 2 from J, leaving 10 bases between them. The CDR3 totals 12 residues.

This clonotype was seen repeatedly, ten times or more. The chain employs TRBV12-3 or TRBV12-4 and TRBJ1-2; maybe TRBD1 (6 bases). The CDR3 has 13 residues. Trimming cost V 5 bases and J 8 bases, with 15 bases left between them. The CDR3 sequence is CASSPQGFQGYTF. Here the CDR3 DNA reads TGTGCCAGCAGTCCCCAGGGGTTTCAGGGCTACACCTTC.

This clonotype was recorded at least ten times. The chain combines TRBV24-1 with TRBJ2-5, with D perhaps TRBD1 (5 bases). This CDR3 has 15 residues. Germline assignment: CDR1 KGHDR and CDR2 SFDVKD. Trimming left V 3 bases short and J 5 bases short, with 15 bases between. This CDR3 reads CATSDPGHPTETQYF. In nucleotides, the CDR3 is TGTGCCACCAGTGATCCCGGACACCCCACGGAGACCCAGTACTTC.

This clonotype was detected ten times or more. The V and J genes are TRBV5-1 and TRBJ2-1, with 13 bases fitting TRBD2. The length of the CDR3 is 17 residues. The germline V gene encodes CDR1 SGHRS and CDR2 YFSETQ. The J segment lost 2 bases and the V segment lost 4 bases, leaving 6 bases of the junction unmatched. The CDR3 spells CASSPRTSGSPYNEQFF. CDR3 nucleotide sequence: TGCGCCAGCAGCCCCCGGACTAGCGGGAGTCCCTACAATGAGCAGTTCTTC. The whole variable domain, remainder taken from reference TRBV5-1 and TRBJ2-1, is KAGVTQTPRYLIKTRGQQVTLSCSPISGHRSVSWYQQTPGQGLQFLFEYFSETQRNKGNFPGRFSGRQFSNSRSEMNVSTLELGDSALYLCASSPRTSGSPYNEQFFGPGTRLTVL.

The chain combines TRBV5-1 with TRBJ2-3, with D tentatively TRBD1 (6 bases). In germline, CDR1 is SGHRS, CDR2 YFSETQ. This CDR3 has 15 residues. Trimming removed 4 bases from V and 1 base from J, with 13 bases in between. DNA for the CDR3: TGCGCCAGCAGCGGAACAGGGAGTCGCACAGATACGCAGTATTTT. It translates to CASSGTGSRTDTQYF. The variable domain in full, with the rest retrieved from reference TRBV5-1 and TRBJ2-3, is KAGVTQTPRYLIKTRGQQVTLSCSPISGHRSVSWYQQTPGQGLQFLFEYFSETQRNKGNFPGRFSGRQFSNSRSEMNVSTLELGDSALYLCASSGTGSRTDTQYFGPGTRLTVL.

This clonotype has just a few counts. The chain is built from TRBV20-1 and TRBJ1-1, with D perhaps matching TRBD1 (5 bases). Germline V gene data show CDR1 as DFQATT and CDR2 as SNEGSKA (reference sequence). V lost 7 bases, J lost 2 bases, and 11 bases lay in between. The CDR3 has 12 amino acids. The CDR3: CSGRQGNTEAFF. CDR3 coding DNA: TGCAGTGGCCGGCAGGGTAACACTGAAGCTTTCTTT.

This clonotype showed up many times. The chain uses TRBV29-1 and TRBJ1-1; D is unclear. The CDR3 is 12 residues long. V shed 6 bases and J shed 1 base, with 9 bases lying between them. Germline V lookup: CDR1 SQVTM, CDR2 ANQGSEA. CDR3 DNA sequence: TGCAGCGTGCGGGCCTCGAACACTGAAGCTTTCTTT. It codes for CSVRASNTEAFF.

This clonotype was seen ten or more times. The rearrangement uses TRBV11-2 and TRBJ2-1, with 7 bases fitting TRBD2. The CDR3 is 16 residues long. V gave up 3 bases and J gave up 8 bases; unmatched junction bases: 13. The germline V gene has CDR1 SGHAT and CDR2 FQNNGV. The CDR3 DNA reads as TGTGCCAGCAGCTTTGTTTCACGAGCGGGACTTTATGAGCAGTTCTTC. Translation: CASSFVSRAGLYEQFF.

The sample holds a few counts of this clonotype. The V and J genes are TRBV6-2 or TRBV6-3 and TRBJ2-7; 14 bases match TRBD2. The CDR3 contains 14 residues. V trimming: 4 bases; J trimming: 9 bases; junction bases outside the gene matches: 5. CDR1 and CDR2 (germline): MNHEY, SVGEGT. This CDR3 reads CASSSPGLAGAQYF. The CDR3 nucleotides read TGTGCCAGCAGTTCCCCGGGACTAGCGGGGGCGCAGTACTTC.

This clonotype showed up many times. The J gene is TRBJ2-1, the V gene TRBV7-2; D gene ambiguous. The CDR3 is 15 residues long. Trimming cost V 1 base and J 1 base, with 8 bases left between them. Germline V gene data show CDR1 as SGHTA and CDR2 as FQGNSA. The CDR3 coding sequence is TGTGCCAGCAGCTTAGTATCCCATTCCTACAATGAGCAGTTCTTC. This translates into CASSLVSHSYNEQFF.

This clonotype was seen a few times. The chain employs TRBV6-6 and TRBJ2-5; D possibly corresponds to TRBD1 (7 bases). Germline V gene sequence: CDR1 MNHNY, CDR2 SVGAGI (reference sequence). The V gene lost 4 bases and the J gene lost 4 bases, with 22 bases spanning the gap. The CDR3 spans 17 residues. CDR3 amino acids: CASSLGQAWGVGETQYF. CDR3 DNA sequence: TGTGCCAGCAGTTTAGGACAGGCATGGGGGGTTGGAGAGACCCAGTACTTC.

The chain has TRBV7-6 and TRBJ2-3; D is perhaps TRBD1 (7 bases). The V end was cut by 4 bases, the J end by 0 bases, with 11 bases between. The V gene's germline CDR1 is SGHVS and CDR2 FNYEAQ. The CDR3 extends over 15 amino acids. As DNA, the CDR3 is TGTGCCAGCAGCTCGACAGGGACTAGCACAGATACGCAGTATTTT. It codes for CASSSTGTSTDTQYF.

This clonotype appeared many times. The chain combines TRBV5-1 with TRBJ2-7, with D possibly called TRBD1 or TRBD2 (5 bases each). Germline CDR1 SGHRS, CDR2 YFSETQ. The V and J ends lost 3 bases and 5 bases respectively, with 18 bases between them. The CDR3 contains 15 residues. CDR3 protein: CASSSLEGPVDEQYF. The CDR3 nucleotides are TGCGCCAGCAGCTCCCTCGAGGGGCCCGTCGACGAGCAGTACTTC.

This clonotype was seen repeatedly, ten times or more. This rearrangement joins TRBV15 to TRBJ2-3; the match to TRBD2 covers 7 bases. Germline V gene lookup returns CDR1 LNHNV and CDR2 YYDKDF (reference sequence). The CDR3 length is 19 residues. The trim removed 0 bases at V and 3 bases at J, leaving 15 bases unmatched. CDR3 nucleotide sequence: TGTGCCACCAGCAGAGATACGGGGGGACTTACGGGAAAGACAGATACGCAGTATTTT. This encodes CATSRDTGGLTGKTDTQYF.

This clonotype was picked up many times. V usage is TRBV5-1 and J usage is TRBJ2-2; D could derive from TRBD1 or TRBD2 (5 bases each). The V gene lost 4 bases and the J gene lost 4 bases, with 17 bases spanning the gap. This CDR3 is 16 amino acids long. Germline V gene sequence: CDR1 SGHRS, CDR2 YFSETQ. The CDR3 DNA follows: TGCGCCAGCAGCGGGGGTTGGAGAGCGATCACCGGGGAGCTGTTTTTT. This codes for CASSGGWRAITGELFF.